The 29 T cell receptor beta chains in this list originate from one sample, sequenced in a study of blood T cell repertoires in COVID-19. Sequencing used immunoSEQ multiplex PCR; TCRdb keeps in-frame clones, though not all of them. The sample contains 100,000 or so clones, roughly 95% of which appear only once. Sequencing was carried out using peripheral blood. These receptors came from a human donor with active COVID-19. The donor label of this sample is uncertain.

This clone was picked up a small number of times. The J gene is TRBJ2-7, the V gene TRBV6-6, with D perhaps matching TRBD2 (6 bases). V lost 0 bases to trimming and J lost 5 bases, with 8 bases between them. There are 13 residues in the CDR3. Looked up from germline, CDR1 is MNHNY and CDR2 is SVGAGI (reference sequence). This CDR3 reads CASSYSTGDEQYF. The CDR3 bases are TGTGCCAGCAGTTACTCGACGGGAGACGAGCAGTACTTC.

V and J are TRBV29-1 and TRBJ1-2, with D maybe TRBD1 (5 bases). This CDR3 has 12 amino acids. The germline V and J ends were trimmed by 4 bases and 5 bases, with 11 bases remaining between them. Germline CDR1 is SQVTM and CDR2 is ANQGSEA. In DNA form, the CDR3 reads TGCAGCGTTGCCCCGGGGGGGTATGGCTACACCTTC. This gives the protein CSVAPGGYGYTF.

V and J are TRBV19 and TRBJ2-1; TRBD1 agrees at 10 bases. Germline values: CDR1 LNHDA, CDR2 SQIVND (reference sequence). The V and J ends lost 3 bases and 6 bases, in that order; junction bases with no gene match: 5. The length of the CDR3 is 15 residues. CDR3 sequence: CASSIQDRGGNEQFF. The CDR3 region has the DNA TGTGCCAGTAGTATCCAGGACAGGGGGGGCAATGAGCAGTTCTTC. Drawing the rest from reference TRBV19 and TRBJ2-1, the complete variable domain is DGGITQSPKYLFRKEGQNVTLSCEQNLNHDAMYWYRQDPGQGLRLIYYSQIVNDFQKGDIAEGYSVSREKKESFPLTVTSAQKNPTAFYLCASSIQDRGGNEQFFGPGTRLTVL.

This clone has only one observation. The gene calls are TRBV4-2 and TRBJ2-3; 8 bases map to TRBD2. The V gene's germline CDR1 is LGHNA and CDR2 YNFKEQ. J was trimmed by 5 bases and V by 1 base; bases with no gene match: 5. This CDR3 comprises 15 residues. DNA of the CDR3: TGTGCCAGCAGCCAAGGTTTAGCGGGGAAAGATACGCAGTATTTT. Its translation is CASSQGLAGKDTQYF.

The rearrangement joins TRBV7-2 to TRBJ1-1; TRBD1 agrees at 8 bases. The CDR3 consists of 16 residues. CDR1 is SGHTA and CDR2 is FQGNSA in the germline V gene. The junction had 12 bases not matched to a gene; V was cut back by 4 bases and J by 5 bases. The CDR3 sequence: CASSSHRGGRRTEAFF. CDR3 bases: TGTGCCAGCAGCTCACACAGGGGGGGACGGAGGACTGAAGCTTTCTTT.

The CDR3: CASSLFSTGTRGVTQYF. CDR3 nucleotide sequence: TGTGCCAGCAGTTTATTCTCAACCGGGACTAGGGGAGTTACGCAGTATTTT. The chain combines TRBV27 with TRBJ2-3, with TRBD2 matching over 8 bases. Trimming removed 1 base from V and 8 bases from J; junction bases left unmatched: 14. CDR1 is MNHEY and CDR2 is SMNVEV in the germline V gene (reference sequence). CDR3 length: 17 residues.

The chain uses TRBV5-1 and TRBJ1-1, with D maybe TRBD1 (5 bases). The germline V gene encodes CDR1 SGHRS and CDR2 YFSETQ. The CDR3 is 17 residues long. Trimming pared 4 bases from V and 3 bases from J, leaving 22 bases between. The CDR3 sequence is CASSRGDLIRMHTEAFF. CDR3 DNA: TGCGCCAGCAGCAGGGGCGATCTTATCCGGATGCACACTGAAGCTTTCTTT.

The chain carries TRBV27 and TRBJ2-5, with D possibly matching TRBD2 (6 bases). V lost 5 bases and J 2 bases, leaving 12 bases between the germline ends. This CDR3 comprises 14 residues. Germline V gene data show CDR1 as MNHEY and CDR2 as SMNVEV (reference sequence). CDR3 protein: CASSLTSSQETQYF. In nucleotides, the CDR3 is TGTGCCAGCAGTCTGACTAGTTCTCAAGAGACCCAGTACTTC.

This clone appeared once. The V gene is TRBV11-2, the J gene TRBJ2-7, with D perhaps matching TRBD2 (6 bases). The CDR3 extends over 14 amino acids. Looked up from germline, CDR1 is SGHAT and CDR2 is FQNNGV. Trimming stripped 2 bases from V and 3 bases from J, with 11 bases between. The CDR3 nucleotides are TGTGCCAGCAGCTTACTCCCTAGCGACTACGAGCAGTACTTC. Its translation is CASSLLPSDYEQYF.

This clone has only one observation. This rearrangement joins TRBV3-1 (or the pseudogene TRBV3-2) to TRBJ2-1; 8 bases map to TRBD2. Germline values: CDR1 LGHDT, CDR2 YNNKEL (reference sequence). The CDR3 contains 14 residues. V lost 9 bases, J lost 9 bases, and 13 bases stayed unmatched. The CDR3 DNA reads as TGTGCCAGTCTCGGGGGGGGCCCCCTTCTTGAGCAGTTCTTC. Amino acids: CASLGGGPLLEQFF.

V and J are TRBV7-9 and TRBJ2-2, with TRBD1 identical over 10 bases. Looked up from germline, CDR1 is SEHNR and CDR2 is FQNEAQ (reference sequence). The junction had 7 bases not matched to a gene; V was cut back by 6 bases and J by 3 bases. The CDR3 length is 16 residues. The CDR3 DNA follows: TGTGCCAGCAGTGAGGGGGACAGGGGCCACACCGGGGAGCTGTTTTTT. Protein product: CASSEGDRGHTGELFF.

The chain links TRBV21-1 to TRBJ2-5; the D call TRBD2 from the table was never checked on the DNA. TRBV21-1 is a pseudogene segment. The CDR3 length is 18 residues. The CDR3 is CASSKVTSGGTPRGTQYF. The CDR3 nucleotides are TGTGCCAGCAGCAAAGTCACTAGCGGGGGCACCCCACGCGGGACCCAGTACTTC.

The rearrangement uses TRBV12-5 and TRBJ1-2; 7 bases agree with TRBD1. The CDR3 is 15 amino acids. Germline lookup yields CDR1 LGHNT and CDR2 FRNRAP. The J segment lost 0 bases and the V segment lost 6 bases, leaving 7 bases of the junction unmatched. The CDR3 loop reads CASGIGQATNYGYTF. For the CDR3, the DNA is TGTGCTAGTGGGATCGGACAGGCAACTAACTATGGCTACACCTTC.

The rearrangement uses TRBV19 and TRBJ1-1, with 9 bases that match TRBD1. The germline gives CDR1 LNHDA, CDR2 SQIVND (reference sequence). J gave up 1 base and V 5 bases, and 5 bases lay outside the gene matches. The CDR3 length is 15 residues. The CDR3 sequence: CASSFPTGGNTEAFF. In nucleotides, the CDR3 is TGTGCCAGTAGTTTCCCGACAGGGGGGAACACTGAAGCTTTCTTT.

The chain combines TRBV6-1 with TRBJ1-5, with D perhaps TRBD1 (5 bases). V dropped 4 bases and J dropped 1 base, with 14 bases sitting between them. The germline V gene encodes CDR1 MNHNS and CDR2 SASEGT. The CDR3 loop spans 16 amino acids. Here the CDR3 reads CASSATRGRSNQPQHF. CDR3 bases: TGTGCCAGCAGTGCAACAAGGGGCAGGAGCAATCAGCCCCAGCATTTT.

The chain employs TRBV19 and TRBJ2-3, with 9 bases lining up with TRBD2. This CDR3 has 18 residues. Trimming took 0 bases from V and 1 from J; bases not matched to a gene: 8. Germline-derived CDR1 and CDR2 are LNHDA and SQIVND (reference sequence). The CDR3 nucleotides are TGTGCCAGTAGTATAGACCTGCGGAGCGGGAGGCGCACAGATACGCAGTATTTT. It codes for CASSIDLRSGRRTDTQYF. The full variable domain, its missing parts supplied by reference TRBV19 and TRBJ2-3, is DGGITQSPKYLFRKEGQNVTLSCEQNLNHDAMYWYRQDPGQGLRLIYYSQIVNDFQKGDIAEGYSVSREKKESFPLTVTSAQKNPTAFYLCASSIDLRSGRRTDTQYFGPGTRLTVL.

This clone has a single count. V usage is TRBV15 and J usage is TRBJ2-7, with a tentative D call TRBD1 (6 bases). Germline CDR1 LNHNV, CDR2 YYDKDF (reference sequence). Trimming stripped 0 bases from V and 2 bases from J, with 11 bases between. This CDR3 region has 15 residues. CDR3 in DNA: TGTGCCACCAGCAGAGATTTACAGGGAGCCTACGAGCAGTACTTC. Translated, it gives CATSRDLQGAYEQYF.

Only one count was recorded for this clone. V usage is TRBV5-1 and J usage is TRBJ2-1; TRBD2 matches 13 bases. The germline V gene encodes CDR1 SGHRS and CDR2 YFSETQ. V dropped 4 bases and J dropped 4; count of bases not matched to a gene: 5. The CDR3 totals 16 residues. CDR3 coding DNA: TGCGCCAGCAGCCCCGGGACTAGCGGGAATTACAATGAGCAGTTCTTC. Residues: CASSPGTSGNYNEQFF.

This chain joins TRBV5-5 and TRBJ1-6; the D gene is possibly TRBD1 (5 bases). CDR1 is SGHKS, CDR2 YYEKEE, per germline (reference sequence). The CDR3 has 17 amino acids. The ends were cut back, 2 bases at V and 0 bases at J, with 12 bases in the middle. The CDR3 region is CASSLDSFDSYNSPLHF. CDR3 coding DNA: TGTGCCAGCAGCTTAGACAGCTTCGACTCCTATAATTCACCCCTCCACTTT.

The chain is built from TRBV5-6 and TRBJ2-2; possibly TRBD1 for D (6 bases). The length of the CDR3 is 16 residues. Germline CDR1 and CDR2: SGHDT and YYEEEE. V shed 5 bases and J shed 4 bases, with 18 bases lying between them. The CDR3 is CASSHETGSGTGELFF. CDR3 bases: TGTGCCAGCAGTCACGAAACAGGGAGTGGCACCGGGGAGCTGTTTTTT.

This chain connects TRBV28 to TRBJ1-6; 9 positions agree with TRBD1. This CDR3 has 14 amino acids. V trimming: 6 bases; J trimming: 8 bases; junction bases outside the gene matches: 5. Looked up from germline, CDR1 is MDHEN and CDR2 is SYDVKM. The CDR3 is CASSPGTGYSPLHF. The CDR3 DNA reads TGTGCCAGCAGCCCCGGGACAGGGTATTCACCCCTCCACTTT.

The rearrangement uses TRBV6-1 and TRBJ2-7; the match to TRBD1 covers 10 bases. Germline V gene data show CDR1 as MNHNS and CDR2 as SASEGT. This CDR3 has 16 residues. The junction had 8 bases not matched to a gene; V was cut back by 3 bases and J by 3 bases. In DNA, the CDR3 is TGTGCCAGCAGTGAGGTACCGGGACAGGGGTTCTACGAGCAGTACTTC. Its protein product is CASSEVPGQGFYEQYF.

This rearrangement joins TRBV5-6 to TRBJ1-5, with D unresolved. The germline gives CDR1 SGHDT, CDR2 YYEEEE. V lost 0 bases, J lost 0 bases, and 7 bases lay in between. The CDR3 has 15 amino acids. CDR3 amino acids: CASSLVGHSNQPQHF. CDR3 nucleotides: TGTGCCAGCAGCTTGGTGGGCCATAGCAATCAGCCCCAGCATTTT. The entire variable domain, with the rest obtained from reference TRBV5-6 and TRBJ1-5, is as follows: DAGVTQSPTHLIKTRGQQVTLRCSPKSGHDTVSWYQQALGQGPQFIFQYYEEEERQRGNFPDRFSGHQFPNYSSELNVNALLLGDSALYLCASSLVGHSNQPQHFGDGTRLSIL.

The rearrangement joins TRBV10-3 to TRBJ1-2; no firm D call. This CDR3 is built from 18 residues. Between the trimmed V and J ends, which lost 0 bases and 5 bases, there was a span of 22 bases. The germline CDR1 and CDR2 sequences are ENHRY and SYGVKD. The CDR3 region has the DNA TGTGCCATCAGTGAGTCCGCTCGGCCTCGAGGGCTGAGTTATGGCTACACCTTC. It is translated as CAISESARPRGLSYGYTF.

V is TRBV12-5 and J is TRBJ2-2, with TRBD1 as a possible D gene (6 bases). Trimming removed 5 bases from V and 4 bases from J, with 11 bases in between. Looked up from germline, CDR1 is LGHNT and CDR2 is FRNRAP. The CDR3 is 14 amino acids. This CDR3 is CASGPRRGTGELFF. In nucleotides, the CDR3 is TGTGCTAGTGGTCCCCGCAGGGGCACCGGGGAGCTGTTTTTT.

The chain uses TRBV5-1 and TRBJ2-3, with a possible D match to TRBD2 (5 bases). CDR1 is SGHRS, CDR2 YFSETQ, per germline. Trimming left V 4 bases short and J 0 bases short, with 15 bases between. The CDR3 is 16 amino acids. In DNA form, the CDR3 reads TGCGCCAGCAGCATACCCCAGAGGACTAGCACAGATACGCAGTATTTT. This sequence encodes CASSIPQRTSTDTQYF. Full variable domain (missing parts from reference TRBV5-1 and TRBJ2-3): KAGVTQTPRYLIKTRGQQVTLSCSPISGHRSVSWYQQTPGQGLQFLFEYFSETQRNKGNFPGRFSGRQFSNSRSEMNVSTLELGDSALYLCASSIPQRTSTDTQYFGPGTRLTVL.

The chain is built from TRBV4-2 and TRBJ2-1; 7 bases are shared with TRBD2. Per the germline V gene, CDR1 is LGHNA and CDR2 is YNFKEQ. The CDR3 runs 16 residues. J gave up 3 bases and V 0 bases, and 5 bases lay outside the gene matches. CDR3 region: CASSQEGGLYYNEQFF. CDR3 nucleotide sequence: TGTGCCAGCAGCCAAGAGGGGGGACTATACTACAATGAGCAGTTCTTC.

The chain is built from TRBV5-6 and TRBJ1-1; D unresolved. CDR1 is SGHDT and CDR2 is YYEEEE in the germline V gene. The CDR3 covers 14 residues. The germline V and J ends were trimmed by 2 bases and 11 bases, with 19 bases remaining between them. The DNA of the CDR3 is TGTGCCAGCAGCTTTGGAGGAACGGGAAGTCGGGCTTTCTTT. Translating it yields CASSFGGTGSRAFF.

The chain has TRBV9 and TRBJ2-7; 11 bases are a match to TRBD1. The CDR3 length is 15 residues. Germline CDR1 is SGDLS and CDR2 is YYNGEE. Germline trimming cut 5 bases from V and 0 bases from J; bases unmatched to any gene: 4. The DNA for the CDR3 is TGTGCCAGCAGTGTGGGACAGGGGGTCTCCTACGAGCAGTACTTC. Translated: CASSVGQGVSYEQYF.